These 20 T cell receptor beta chains originate from one sample sequenced in a study of human T cells and chemical hapten exposure. Stated time point: patch test 2, 6 weeks after DPC sensitization. The sample's treatment: therapeutic diphenylcyclopropenone sensitization with weekly scalp DPC. From the RACE reads, TCRdb called clonotypes with MiXCR, one entry per CDR3 protein. The data hold 110,000 to 150,000 distinct CDR3 sequences, with 10% to 15% observed a single time. This specimen consisted of whole blood, obtained in connection with sensitization to the hapten diphenylcyclopropenone (DPC). Receptors originate from a woman between 50 and 59 years old with alopecia areata. Some clones in this sample may be carry-over from other donors' samples.

This clonotype was observed a few times. The chain joins TRBV11-2 to TRBJ2-1; 12 bases match TRBD2. Germline CDR1 reads SGHAT; CDR2 reads FQNNGV. With V trimmed by 2 bases and J by 9 bases, 8 bases remained unmatched. The CDR3 runs to 16 residues. CDR3 residues: CASSLLRTSGTIEQFF. For the CDR3, the DNA is TGTGCCAGCAGCTTATTACGGACTAGCGGGACTATTGAGCAGTTCTTC.

This clonotype was counted only a few times. The chain uses TRBV6-1 and TRBJ1-2; no clear D gene. This CDR3 has 11 amino acids. CDR1 and CDR2 from the germline V gene are MNHNS and SASEGT. Trimming took off 10 bases at V and 4 bases at J, with 10 bases between the two ends. The CDR3 bases are TGTGCCATCCTTCTAGCCTATGGCTACACCTTC. Protein sequence: CAILLAYGYTF.

This clonotype has more than one count but fewer than ten. This chain connects TRBV6-1 to TRBJ2-3, with unresolved D. Looked up from germline, CDR1 is MNHNS and CDR2 is SASEGT. V lost 1 base to trimming and J lost 6 bases, with 8 bases between them. The CDR3 spans 13 residues. CDR3 loop: CASSEDSRDTQYF. In nucleotides, the CDR3 is TGTGCCAGCAGTGAAGATTCCCGGGATACGCAGTATTTT.

This clonotype was detected only a few times. J is TRBJ2-1 and V is TRBV28; 7 bases match TRBD2. CDR1 and CDR2 from the germline V gene are MDHEN and SYDVKM. After removal of 2 bases from V and 7 bases from J, the junction contained 14 bases not matched to a gene. The CDR3 covers 17 residues. CDR3 in DNA: TGTGCCAGCAGTTTACCGGGTCCAGGGAGGGCCGTAAATGAGCAGTTCTTC. Its protein product is CASSLPGPGRAVNEQFF.

This clonotype was seen a few times. CDR3 coding DNA: TGTGCCTGGAGTGTCTCTGAAGGTGCCGGCAATCAGCCCCAGCATTTT. Encoded protein: CAWSVSEGAGNQPQHF. V is TRBV30 and J is TRBJ1-5; D is ambiguous. Germline V CDR1 and CDR2: GTSNPN, SVGIG (reference sequence). Trimming removed 0 bases from V and 2 bases from J, with 14 bases in between. This CDR3 contains 16 residues.

This clonotype was counted at least ten times. The chain employs TRBV10-1 and TRBJ1-3; D is uncertain. The CDR3 length is 13 residues. Per the germline V gene, CDR1 is WNHNN and CDR2 is SYGVQD (reference sequence). The V end lost 5 bases, the J end lost 4 bases, and 9 bases lay between the germline ends. The CDR3 DNA reads as TGCGCCAGCAGTACCGCCCCGGGAAACACCATATATTTT. This codes for CASSTAPGNTIYF.

V gene TRBV20-1 combines with J gene TRBJ2-1, with D maybe TRBD2 (6 bases). The germline V and J ends were trimmed by 0 bases and 2 bases, with 14 bases remaining between them. CDR3 length equals 16 residues. The germline V gene has CDR1 DFQATT and CDR2 SNEGSKA (reference sequence). The CDR3 nucleotides read TGCAGTGCTAGAGATCTTGCTAGCGCTACCTACAATGAGCAGTTCTTC. It translates to CSARDLASATYNEQFF.

At least ten counts were recorded for this clonotype. The chain employs TRBV19 and TRBJ2-3; D is unclear. CDR3 size: 13 residues. Germline assignment: CDR1 LNHDA and CDR2 SQIVND (reference sequence). V lost 10 bases to trimming and J lost 2 bases, with 13 bases between them. The CDR3 is CATAGSNTDTQYF. The CDR3 DNA follows: TGTGCCACGGCTGGCAGTAACACAGATACGCAGTATTTT.

This clonotype appeared many times. This sequence joins TRBV5-4 and TRBJ2-2; D remains unclear. The CDR3 totals 16 residues. Trimming stripped 0 bases from V and 10 bases from J, with 19 bases between. Germline V CDR1 and CDR2: SGHNT, YYREEE (reference sequence). The CDR3 nucleotides read TGTGCCAGCAGCTTGGATATATCGGGTTCCCTCTCGGAGCTGTTTTTT. Translation: CASSLDISGSLSELFF.

This clonotype was picked up many times. This chain joins TRBV18 and TRBJ2-5; TRBD1 agrees at 10 bases. This CDR3 is built from 15 residues. The germline V gene encodes CDR1 KGHSH and CDR2 LQKENI. The V gene end was trimmed by 4 bases and the J gene end by 2 bases; junction bases not matched to a gene: 4. The CDR3 loop is CASSRTGGTQETQYF. The CDR3 DNA follows: TGTGCCAGCTCACGGACAGGGGGAACTCAAGAGACCCAGTACTTC. The full variable domain, in which reference TRBV18 and TRBJ2-5 provide the parts outside the CDR3, is NAGVMQNPRHLVRRRGQEARLRCSPMKGHSHVYWYRQLPEEGLKFMVYLQKENIIDESGMPKERFSAEFPKEGPSILRIQQVVRGDSAAYFCASSRTGGTQETQYFGPGTRLLVL.

This clonotype appeared many times. The J gene is TRBJ2-5, the V gene TRBV19; D is perhaps TRBD1 or TRBD2 (5 bases each). This CDR3 comprises 13 residues. Germline V gives CDR1 LNHDA, CDR2 SQIVND (reference sequence). V was clipped by 5 bases and J by 5 bases, with 12 bases between them. CDR3 DNA sequence: TGTGCCAGTAGTGATCTGGGACGGGAGACCCAGTACTTC. Translating it yields CASSDLGRETQYF.

This clonotype was seen ten or more times. The chain combines TRBV29-1 with TRBJ1-1; D uncertain. V was trimmed by 4 bases and J by 6 bases, leaving 9 bases between them. CDR3 length equals 11 residues. Per the germline V gene, CDR1 is SQVTM and CDR2 is ANQGSEA. Here the CDR3 DNA reads TGCAGCGTTGTCCCATTCCCTGAAGCTTTCTTT. Its translation is CSVVPFPEAFF.

The sample holds many counts of this clonotype. The DNA of the CDR3 is TGTGCCAGCACCATATATACAGGGGGCGGTGGTAATGAGCAGTTCTTC. It translates to CASTIYTGGGGNEQFF. This chain uses TRBV7-2 with TRBJ2-1; 9 bases map to TRBD1. Germline V gene sequence: CDR1 SGHTA, CDR2 FQGNSA. The CDR3 runs to 16 residues. V was clipped by 7 bases and J by 7 bases; unmatched bases: 14.

The chain employs TRBV21-1 and TRBJ2-7; TRBD1, the table's D call, was not compared with the DNA. TRBV21-1 constitutes a pseudogene. The CDR3 loop spans 11 amino acids. Here the CDR3 reads CASSRGHEQYF. Written as DNA, the CDR3 is TGTGCCAGCAGCAGGGGCCACGAGCAGTACTTC.

The chain uses TRBV29-1 and TRBJ2-1, with D uncertain. Per germline, CDR1 SQVTM and CDR2 ANQGSEA. The V end was cut by 5 bases, the J end by 0 bases, with 8 bases between. The CDR3 totals 13 residues. The CDR3 region has the DNA TGCAGCGTTTTGGGTCTCTCCTACAATGAGCAGTTCTTC. It specifies CSVLGLSYNEQFF.

The chain has TRBV7-9 and TRBJ2-5; tentative D call: TRBD1 (6 bases). Germline CDR1 SEHNR, CDR2 FQNEAQ (reference sequence). The ends were cut back, 5 bases at V and 4 bases at J, with 11 bases in the middle. CDR3 length: 13 residues. The CDR3 loop is CASSRTVSETQYF. CDR3 bases: TGTGCCAGCAGCCGGACAGTGTCAGAGACCCAGTACTTC.

This clonotype was recorded many times. This rearrangement joins TRBV24-1 to TRBJ2-1; D assignment may be TRBD1 or TRBD2 (6 bases each). The CDR3 spans 16 residues. Trimming shortened V by 5 bases and J by 7 bases, and 20 bases separated the two germline ends. Germline V CDR1 and CDR2: KGHDR, SFDVKD. Here the CDR3 reads CATSGTGGPYKNEQFF. The CDR3, as DNA: TGTGCCACCAGTGGGACTGGGGGGCCTTACAAGAATGAGCAGTTCTTC.

The chain is built from TRBV10-3 and TRBJ2-7, with D perhaps TRBD1 (6 bases). CDR3 size: 12 residues. V lost 8 bases, J lost 4 bases, and 12 bases lay in between. Germline assignment: CDR1 ENHRY and CDR2 SYGVKD. CDR3 nucleotide sequence: TGTGCCATCCGGGACAATCTTTACGAGCAGTACTTC. Amino acid sequence: CAIRDNLYEQYF.

V and J are TRBV12-3 or TRBV12-4 and TRBJ1-3; D remains unclear. Trimming stripped 1 base from V and 7 bases from J, with 11 bases between. CDR3 length equals 14 residues. The CDR3 spells CASSLGRGRNTIYF. The CDR3 nucleotides read TGTGCCAGCAGTTTAGGGAGAGGTCGGAACACCATATATTTT.

The chain combines TRBV11-2 with TRBJ2-1; 8 bases map to TRBD2. The CDR3 has 15 residues. Per the germline V gene, CDR1 is SGHAT and CDR2 is FQNNGV. Trimming took 3 bases from V and 8 from J; bases not matched to a gene: 9. The CDR3 loop reads CASSFSGAWGDEQFF. The DNA for the CDR3 is TGTGCCAGCAGCTTTAGCGGGGCCTGGGGGGATGAGCAGTTCTTC.